The T cell receptor beta chain described here comes from a study of T cells after yellow fever vaccination. V gave up 4 bases and J gave up 6 bases, with 12 bases separating them. The CDR3 spans 13 residues. From germline, CDR1 is LGHDT and CDR2 YNNKEL (reference sequence). TCRdb passed the 5' RACE reads through MiXCR, listing each CDR3 protein once. The sample gives roughly 250,000 distinct CDR3 sequences, over 10% of which show up once; roughly 0.5% is in the top ten. This sequence was found in a man aged 25-45 years who received the YFV17D yellow fever vaccine. The chain joins TRBV3-1 to TRBJ1-1; D uncertain. The sample consisted of CD4+ T cells sorted from PBMCs, taken 45 days after the yellow fever booster vaccination. The CDR3 DNA sequence: TGTGCCAGCAGCCTCGAGCCGGCCCCTGAAGCTTTCTTT. Translated, it gives CASSLEPAPEAFF.